The 11 T cell receptor beta chains in this list originate from one sample, sequenced in a study of cytomegalovirus exposure and HLA in healthy donors. Primers for the PCR totalled 60 Vbeta and 13 Jbeta. Assay: immunoSEQ multiplex PCR; the TCRdb copy retains only in-frame clones and omits some. Of some 150,000 clones detected, around 72% appear once; the ten largest clones hold roughly 2.1%. Sequenced material: PBMCs. The receptors here all came from a man aged 35-49 years in good health and CMV-seronegative.

Notes on this clone: This specimen includes other DNA sequences encoding the same CDR3. This chain connects TRBV28 to TRBJ1-3; D is possibly TRBD1 (5 bases). CDR1 and CDR2 from the germline V gene are MDHEN and SYDVKM. This CDR3 has 14 amino acids. Trimming left V 3 bases short and J 4 bases short, with 10 bases between. In nucleotides, the CDR3 is TGTGCCAGCAGTTTGGCAGGGCTCGGAAACACCATATATTTT. Its protein is CASSLAGLGNTIYF.

The CDR3: CASNAGLGEKLFF. In DNA form, the CDR3 reads TGTGCCAGCAATGCGGGTCTGGGTGAAAAACTGTTTTTT. The rearrangement uses TRBV7-2 and TRBJ1-4; D call uncertain. Trimming removed 7 bases from V and 7 bases from J, with 13 bases in between. The CDR3 has 13 residues. Germline values: CDR1 SGHTA, CDR2 FQGNSA.

This chain connects TRBV7-9 to TRBJ1-3, with a weak D call TRBD1 (5 bases). Germline CDR1 is SEHNR and CDR2 is FQNEAQ (reference sequence). Trimming left V 2 bases short and J 2 bases short, with 10 bases between. The CDR3 loop spans 15 amino acids. The DNA for the CDR3 is TGTGCCAGCAGCTTATGGGGGGTGACTGGAAACACCATATATTTT. Protein: CASSLWGVTGNTIYF.

J is TRBJ1-1 and V is TRBV7-9; 8 bases are shared with TRBD1. J was trimmed by 5 bases and V by 5 bases; bases with no gene match: 7. This CDR3 comprises 14 residues. The germline gives CDR1 SEHNR, CDR2 FQNEAQ (reference sequence). In DNA, the CDR3 is TGTGCCAGCAGCCCAAACAGGGGGGGAACTGAAGCTTTCTTT. This gives the protein CASSPNRGGTEAFF.

This chain joins TRBV30 and TRBJ2-1; D is ambiguous. The CDR3 extends over 12 amino acids. CDR1 is GTSNPN, CDR2 SVGIG, per germline (reference sequence). Trimming pared 0 bases from V and 6 bases from J, leaving 6 bases between. Here the CDR3 DNA reads TGTGCCTGGAGTGTCTTTTTCAATGAGCAGTTCTTC. As protein: CAWSVFFNEQFF.

This chain joins TRBV5-1 and TRBJ2-1; D gene ambiguous. Germline V gene sequence: CDR1 SGHRS, CDR2 YFSETQ. Trimming took off 0 bases at V and 4 bases at J, with 14 bases between the two ends. This CDR3 comprises 16 residues. CDR3 sequence (DNA): TGCGCCAGCAGCTTGGGGCATTCCGCGGCTTACAATGAGCAGTTCTTC. As protein: CASSLGHSAAYNEQFF.

The chain is built from TRBV9 and TRBJ2-7; 9 bases are a match to TRBD1. V lost 2 bases to trimming and J lost 5 bases; unmatched junction nucleotides: 11. The germline V gene has CDR1 SGDLS and CDR2 YYNGEE. The CDR3 length is 16 residues. CDR3 coding DNA: TGTGCCAGCAGCGTTCAGGGGGGGACAGGGTCCCACGAGCAGTACTTC. It is translated as CASSVQGGTGSHEQYF.

The V call is TRBV30, the J call TRBJ1-1, with TRBD1 matching 9 bases. V was clipped by 8 bases and J by 6 bases; unmatched bases: 10. The CDR3 has 13 residues. Germline CDR1 and CDR2: GTSNPN and SVGIG (reference sequence). The CDR3 protein is CASKQGAHPEAFF. The CDR3 bases are TGTGCCAGTAAACAGGGGGCACACCCTGAAGCTTTCTTT.

The chain has TRBV4-1 and TRBJ2-3; D possibly corresponds to TRBD2 (6 bases). V dropped 4 bases and J dropped 2 bases, with 13 bases sitting between them. Germline CDR1 is MGHRA and CDR2 is YSYEKL. The CDR3 covers 15 residues. CDR3 sequence: CASSRRLDITDTQYF. The CDR3 DNA is TGCGCCAGCAGCCGGAGACTAGACATCACAGATACGCAGTATTTT.

The chain has TRBV6-5 and TRBJ1-1, with D possibly TRBD1 on 5 matching bases. In germline, CDR1 is MNHEY, CDR2 SVGAGI. This CDR3 comprises 15 residues. The ends were cut back, 0 bases at V and 6 bases at J, with 14 bases in the middle. CDR3 protein: CASSYSGRWGAEAFF. The DNA for the CDR3 is TGTGCCAGCAGTTACTCGGGGAGGTGGGGGGCTGAAGCTTTCTTT.

V gene TRBV9 combines with J gene TRBJ1-2, with 12 positions matching TRBD1. Trimming took 4 bases from V and 9 from J; bases not matched to a gene: 10. The CDR3 has 15 amino acids. CDR1 SGDLS and CDR2 YYNGEE come from the germline V gene. CDR3 sequence reads: CASSLQPGQGASYTF. The CDR3 nucleotides are TGTGCCAGCAGCCTCCAACCGGGACAGGGGGCGAGCTACACCTTC.